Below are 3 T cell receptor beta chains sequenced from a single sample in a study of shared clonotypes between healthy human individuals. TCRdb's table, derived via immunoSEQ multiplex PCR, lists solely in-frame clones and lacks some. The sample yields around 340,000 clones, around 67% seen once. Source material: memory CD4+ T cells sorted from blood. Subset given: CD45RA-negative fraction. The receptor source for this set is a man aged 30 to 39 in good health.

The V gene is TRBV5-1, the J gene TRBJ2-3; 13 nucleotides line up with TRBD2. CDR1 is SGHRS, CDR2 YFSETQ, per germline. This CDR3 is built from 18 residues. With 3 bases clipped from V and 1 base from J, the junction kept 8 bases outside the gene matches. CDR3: CASSSTSGRRSGTDTQYF. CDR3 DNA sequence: TGCGCCAGCAGCTCGACTAGCGGGAGGAGGAGCGGCACAGATACGCAGTATTTT.

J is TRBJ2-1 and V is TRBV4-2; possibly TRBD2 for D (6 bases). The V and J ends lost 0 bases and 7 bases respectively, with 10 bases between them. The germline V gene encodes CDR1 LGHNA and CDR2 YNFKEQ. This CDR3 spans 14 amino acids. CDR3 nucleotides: TGTGCCAGCAGCCAAGAGGAGGGAACAAATGAGCAGTTCTTC. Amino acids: CASSQEEGTNEQFF.

In DNA, the CDR3 is TGTGCCAGTAGTCCGCCAGTGGGGGGTCACGACTACGAGCAGTACTTC. Translating it yields CASSPPVGGHDYEQYF. The J gene is TRBJ2-7, the V gene TRBV19; D may be TRBD2 (6 bases). Germline V gene sequence: CDR1 LNHDA, CDR2 SQIVND (reference sequence). There are 16 residues in the CDR3. V lost 5 bases, J lost 3 bases, and 20 bases lay in between.